A selection of T cell receptor beta chains follows, all from one sample in a study of identical twins. From the 5' RACE reads, TCRdb called clonotypes with MiXCR, one entry per CDR3 protein. The sample consists of hundreds of thousands of distinct CDR3 sequences, 15% to 20% of them appearing once. This same sample was also taken into another study, of T cells expressing NK-cell markers.

The sequencing input was PBMCs. These receptors all stem from a woman aged 18-35 years in good health. Each CDR3 is given without its conserved first and last residue. The order of the fields is V gene, CDR3 length, clone size, CDR3 protein. Rows give clone size only sometimes, using once, few, many, or a class for an expanded clone.

V: TRBV6-1; length: 11; size: many; CDR3: ASRSLLTYEQY
V: TRBV4-3; length: 16; size: .; CDR3: ASSRAGTSGRDSNEQF
V: TRBV7-3; length: 15; size: few; CDR3: ASSLSGGPYADNEQF
V: TRBV2; length: 12; size: .; CDR3: ASRAPSVPQPQH
V: TRBV7-2; length: 11; size: .; CDR3: ASSPLSNQPQH
V: TRBV20-1; length: 14; size: .; CDR3: CARVTPGAQTQPQH
V: TRBV18; length: 10; size: few; CDR3: ASSPRPPCSF
V: TRBV5-8; length: 11; size: few; CDR3: ASRDPGVYEQY
V: TRBV20-1; length: 11; size: few; CDR3: SAKDGVFYEQY
V: TRBV12-3/TRBV12-4; length: 10; size: many; CDR3: ASSLGGGELF
V: TRBV5-1; length: 12; size: few; CDR3: ASSSEGTSGTQY
V: TRBV6-5; length: 14; size: .; CDR3: ASSYLSGGAYNEQF
V: TRBV20-1; length: 12; size: few; CDR3: SVSARYHNSPLH
V: TRBV12-5; length: 12; size: .; CDR3: ASALSGSTDTQY
V: TRBV6-1; length: 13; size: few; CDR3: ASSEYTSPGNTIY
V: TRBV20-1; length: 11; size: few; CDR3: SARVQGGETQY
V: TRBV7-2; length: 12; size: .; CDR3: ATSGRDTYNEQF
V: TRBV7-2; length: 13; size: few; CDR3: ASSSRTGLHNEQF
V: TRBV20-1; length: 11; size: few; CDR3: SARGTPQDEQY
V: TRBV6-1; length: 13; size: .; CDR3: ASSLQPRGAYEQY
V: TRBV18; length: 17; size: .; CDR3: ASSPNQLGLAGVKNEQF
V: TRBV12-3/TRBV12-4; length: 12; size: many; CDR3: ASSSRAAGNTIY
V: TRBV10-3; length: 13; size: .; CDR3: AISESSRANYGYT